A single sample is the source of the 32 T cell receptor beta chains below, sequenced in a study of shared clonotypes between healthy human individuals. Generated by immunoSEQ multiplex PCR, the TCRdb table keeps only in-frame clones and is missing some. This sample carries roughly 1,100,000 clones, about 77% of them seen once, and the ten largest clones take about 1.5%. Sequencing was carried out using memory CD4+ T cells sorted from blood. Subset in this sample: CD45RA-negative fraction. The receptors come from a man between 18 and 29 years old in good health.

The chain couples TRBV5-4 to TRBJ1-4; the D gene is possibly TRBD1 (5 bases). The CDR3 has 15 amino acids. Germline values: CDR1 SGHNT, CDR2 YYREEE (reference sequence). The V end was cut by 2 bases, the J end by 5 bases, with 13 bases between. Here the CDR3 DNA reads TGTGCCAGCAGCTTAGGGGCCCCAGGAAATGAAAAACTGTTTTTT. Its protein product is CASSLGAPGNEKLFF. The complete variable domain, with remaining parts taken from reference TRBV5-4 and TRBJ1-4, reads ETGVTQSPTHLIKTRGQQVTLRCSSQSGHNTVSWYQQALGQGPQFIFQYYREEENGRGNFPPRFSGLQFPNYSSELNVNALELDDSALYLCASSLGAPGNEKLFFGSGTQLSVL.

As for this clone: A read error is likely here: a far larger clone is one base away. The chain joins TRBV7-2 to TRBJ1-2; 7 nucleotides match TRBD1. Germline CDR1 and CDR2: SGHTA and FQGNSA. J gave up 4 bases and V 5 bases, and 13 bases lay outside the gene matches. This CDR3 spans 16 amino acids. CDR3 amino acids: CASSLLTGVGSYGYTF. The CDR3 DNA reads TGTGCCAGCAGCCTACTAACAGGGGTCGGAAGCTATGGCTACACCTTC.

This clone was counted a single time. The genes are TRBV4-1 and TRBJ2-7; 12 bases are a match to TRBD2. J was trimmed by 7 bases and V by 1 base; bases with no gene match: 11. Germline V gene data show CDR1 as MGHRA and CDR2 as YSYEKL. CDR3 size: 17 residues. The CDR3 loop is CASSQGLAGGLGWEQYF. The DNA of the CDR3 is TGCGCCAGCAGCCAAGGGCTAGCGGGAGGGCTAGGTTGGGAGCAGTACTTC.

J is TRBJ2-5 and V is TRBV7-8; 9 bases fit TRBD1. Germline-derived CDR1 and CDR2 are SGHVS and FQNEAQ. The ends lost 5 bases at V and 0 bases at J; junction bases unmatched: 7. The CDR3 spans 16 residues. The CDR3 sequence is CASSTPGQGNQETQYF. The CDR3 nucleotides read TGTGCCAGCAGCACTCCGGGACAGGGAAACCAAGAGACCCAGTACTTC.

The table lists this clone with a few counts. The chain has TRBV6-1 and TRBJ2-3; unclear D gene. The germline V gene encodes CDR1 MNHNS and CDR2 SASEGT. The CDR3 consists of 13 residues. V was clipped by 0 bases and J by 1 base, with 2 bases between them. Written as DNA, the CDR3 is TGTGCCAGCAGTGAAGCCCGCACAGATACGCAGTATTTT. This sequence encodes CASSEARTDTQYF.

The chain uses TRBV29-1 and TRBJ2-7; the match to TRBD2 covers 7 bases. V lost 0 bases and J lost 2; bases outside the gene matches: 4. This CDR3 region has 14 residues. Germline V gives CDR1 SQVTM, CDR2 ANQGSEA. In DNA form, the CDR3 reads TGCAGCGTTGAAGAACTAGCGAGGGCCTACGAGCAGTACTTC. Amino acids: CSVEELARAYEQYF.

The V call is TRBV2, the J call TRBJ2-7; D possibly corresponds to TRBD2 (6 bases). The germline CDR1 and CDR2 sequences are SNHLY and FYNNEI. The CDR3 length is 13 residues. Deletions cut 3 bases from V and 0 bases from J, with 6 bases between. The chain's CDR3 is CASSEEGSYEQYF. The CDR3 DNA reads as TGTGCCAGCAGTGAGGAGGGCTCCTACGAGCAGTACTTC.

This clone has at least ten counts. The chain is built from TRBV2 and TRBJ1-1; no definite D call. Germline V gives CDR1 SNHLY, CDR2 FYNNEI. The CDR3 is 13 amino acids. Trimming took off 5 bases at V and 0 bases at J, with 7 bases between the two ends. DNA of the CDR3: TGTGCCAGCAGTAATACACTGAACACTGAAGCTTTCTTT. Translating gives CASSNTLNTEAFF.

The chain links TRBV18 to TRBJ2-7; D gene unclear. Per the germline V gene, CDR1 is KGHSH and CDR2 is LQKENI. The V gene lost 2 bases and the J gene lost 7 bases, with 9 bases spanning the gap. The CDR3 extends over 12 amino acids. The CDR3 bases are TGTGCCAGCTCACCAGGGGTTTGGGAGCAGTACTTC. Its translation: CASSPGVWEQYF. Complete variable domain (other parts from reference TRBV18 and TRBJ2-7): NAGVMQNPRHLVRRRGQEARLRCSPMKGHSHVYWYRQLPEEGLKFMVYLQKENIIDESGMPKERFSAEFPKEGPSILRIQQVVRGDSAAYFCASSPGVWEQYFGPGTRLTVT.

This clone occurred a few times. The V and J genes are TRBV5-4 and TRBJ2-5; D remains ambiguous. Germline-derived CDR1 and CDR2 are SGHNT and YYREEE (reference sequence). Trimming removed 0 bases from V and 2 bases from J, with 11 bases in between. The CDR3 consists of 15 residues. CDR3 nucleotides: TGTGCCAGCAGCTTGGGGTCGGTAGCACAAGAGACCCAGTACTTC. Translating it yields CASSLGSVAQETQYF. The full variable domain, rest sourced from reference TRBV5-4 and TRBJ2-5, is ETGVTQSPTHLIKTRGQQVTLRCSSQSGHNTVSWYQQALGQGPQFIFQYYREEENGRGNFPPRFSGLQFPNYSSELNVNALELDDSALYLCASSLGSVAQETQYFGPGTRLLVL.

With respect to this clone: The sample holds other DNA sequences that translate to the same CDR3. J is TRBJ2-5 and V is TRBV18; D remains unclear. Germline V lookup: CDR1 KGHSH, CDR2 LQKENI. With 2 bases removed from V and 3 bases from J, the gap between germline ends came to 4 bases. This CDR3 has 12 amino acids. CDR3 DNA: TGTGCCAGCTCACCAGAGGAAGAGACCCAGTACTTC. Amino acid sequence: CASSPEEETQYF.

In its sample, this clone was seen once. The genes are TRBV19 and TRBJ1-6, with a possible D match to TRBD1 (5 bases). The ends were cut back, 6 bases at V and 0 bases at J, with 12 bases in the middle. Germline assignment: CDR1 LNHDA and CDR2 SQIVND (reference sequence). The CDR3 extends over 16 amino acids. CDR3 amino acids: CASRETASSYNSPLHF. The DNA of the CDR3 is TGTGCCAGTAGGGAGACAGCGAGCTCCTATAATTCACCCCTCCACTTT.

The rearrangement uses TRBV4-1 and TRBJ1-2; D uncertain. With 0 bases removed from V and 2 bases from J, the gap between germline ends came to 13 bases. The CDR3 contains 16 residues. Germline lookup yields CDR1 MGHRA and CDR2 YSYEKL. In DNA, the CDR3 is TGCGCCAGCAGCCAAGAGGTGGTTACGGTGAACTATGGCTACACCTTC. Translated: CASSQEVVTVNYGYTF.

The rearrangement links TRBV18 to TRBJ2-7; D call uncertain. Germline V gene sequence: CDR1 KGHSH, CDR2 LQKENI. This CDR3 region has 16 residues. V lost 1 base and J 2 bases, leaving 15 bases between the germline ends. CDR3 residues: CASSPQGSRLTYEQYF. The CDR3 DNA sequence: TGTGCCAGCTCACCACAGGGCAGCCGACTGACCTACGAGCAGTACTTC.

This chain joins TRBV6-6 and TRBJ1-1; 7 bases line up with TRBD1. CDR1 is MNHNY and CDR2 is SVGAGI in the germline V gene (reference sequence). V dropped 6 bases and J dropped 5; count of bases not matched to a gene: 12. The CDR3 loop spans 15 amino acids. CDR3: CASRYGQDSNTEAFF. The CDR3 region has the DNA TGTGCCAGCAGGTATGGACAGGACAGTAATACTGAAGCTTTCTTT.

V is TRBV7-2 and J is TRBJ1-1, with no clear D. Trimming left V 5 bases short and J 4 bases short, with 11 bases between. The CDR3 contains 13 residues. Germline-derived CDR1 and CDR2 are SGHTA and FQGNSA. For the CDR3, the DNA is TGTGCCAGCAGCCAAGAGATCTTCACTGAAGCTTTCTTT. This gives the protein CASSQEIFTEAFF.

This clone showed up just a few times. The J gene is TRBJ1-6, the V gene TRBV7-3; no reliable D call. Germline V gene data show CDR1 as SGHTA and CDR2 as FQGTGA. The CDR3 runs to 15 residues. Trimming stripped 1 base from V and 5 bases from J, with 9 bases between. The CDR3 protein is CASSLSSGNNSPLHF. CDR3 bases: TGTGCCAGCAGCTTAAGTTCGGGGAATAATTCACCCCTCCACTTT.

The chain employs TRBV5-6 and TRBJ2-1; unclear D gene. This CDR3 region has 13 residues. Germline V gene data show CDR1 as SGHDT and CDR2 as YYEEEE. Trimming took 2 bases from V and 7 from J, leaving 10 bases between them. The CDR3 DNA reads as TGTGCCAGCAGCTTTTTATGGCAGAATGAGCAGTTCTTC. Translation gives CASSFLWQNEQFF.

The genes are TRBV11-1 and TRBJ1-4; D remains unclear. The germline V and J ends were trimmed by 0 bases and 4 bases, with 6 bases remaining between them. The CDR3 runs to 14 residues. Germline V gene data show CDR1 as SGHAT and CDR2 as FQDESV (reference sequence). CDR3 coding DNA: TGTGCCAGCAGCTTAGCCGGTGTTAATGAAAAACTGTTTTTT. Protein: CASSLAGVNEKLFF.

V is TRBV6-4 and J is TRBJ2-1; 9 nucleotides match TRBD2. J lost 0 bases, V lost 3 bases, and 6 bases had no gene match. Germline V gene sequence: CDR1 MRHNA, CDR2 SNTAGT. The length of the CDR3 is 17 residues. The CDR3 nucleotides read TGTGCCAGCAGTGAGACTAGCGGAAGTTACTCCTACAATGAGCAGTTCTTC. This gives the protein CASSETSGSYSYNEQFF.

This clone was observed a handful of times. A much larger clone differs by one base, so this may be a read error. The V gene is TRBV10-2, the J gene TRBJ1-1; D is unresolved. CDR3 length: 10 amino acids. Trimming took 6 bases from V and 4 from J, leaving 3 bases between them. Germline V gives CDR1 WSHSY, CDR2 SAAADI. CDR3 sequence: CASRGTEAFF. In DNA form, the CDR3 reads TGCGCCAGCAGGGGCACTGAAGCTTTCTTT.

Points on this clone: This sample also contains other DNA sequences that code for the same CDR3. The V and J genes are TRBV19 and TRBJ1-5, with TRBD1 as a possible D gene (6 bases). V gave up 5 bases and J gave up 0 bases, with 8 bases separating them. This CDR3 is built from 14 residues. Germline V gene sequence: CDR1 LNHDA, CDR2 SQIVND (reference sequence). The CDR3 here is CASSQGTSNQPQHF. The CDR3 DNA reads as TGTGCCAGTAGTCAGGGGACTAGCAATCAGCCCCAGCATTTT.

This chain connects TRBV15 to TRBJ1-5; 8 bases align to TRBD1. Looked up from germline, CDR1 is LNHNV and CDR2 is YYDKDF (reference sequence). Losses at the gene ends were 5 bases for V and 5 bases for J; bases not matched to a gene: 8. This CDR3 contains 15 residues. CDR3 in DNA: TGTGCCACCAGCCACCGGGACAGGCCCTATCAGCCCCAGCATTTT. Encoded protein: CATSHRDRPYQPQHF.

This chain joins TRBV2 and TRBJ2-7; 9 bases are shared with TRBD2. This CDR3 comprises 15 residues. Germline CDR1 is SNHLY and CDR2 is FYNNEI. V lost 6 bases, J lost 6 bases, and 12 bases stayed unmatched. CDR3 residues: CASRSVGLAGTEQYF. The CDR3 DNA sequence: TGTGCCAGCAGGTCAGTCGGGCTAGCGGGGACCGAGCAGTACTTC.

This chain uses TRBV25-1 with TRBJ2-1; D unclear. Per germline, CDR1 MGHDK and CDR2 SYGVNS. The CDR3 is 14 amino acids. The V gene lost 5 bases and the J gene lost 4 bases, with 12 bases spanning the gap. As DNA, the CDR3 is TGTGCCAGCAGTAAGGCAGCCAAATACAATGAGCAGTTCTTC. Amino acids: CASSKAAKYNEQFF. Full variable domain (remainder filled in from reference TRBV25-1 and TRBJ2-1): EADIYQTPRYLVIGTGKKITLECSQTMGHDKMYWYQQDPGMELHLIHYSYGVNSTEKGDLSSESTVSRIRTEHFPLTLESARPSHTSQYLCASSKAAKYNEQFFGPGTRLTVL.

The V gene is TRBV29-1, the J gene TRBJ2-3; TRBD2 might be the D (5 bases). The V and J ends lost 4 bases and 3 bases respectively, with 11 bases between them. The CDR3 contains 13 residues. The V gene's germline CDR1 is SQVTM and CDR2 ANQGSEA. The CDR3: CSVVTGVTDTQYF. In nucleotides, the CDR3 is TGCAGCGTTGTGACCGGGGTGACAGATACGCAGTATTTT.

Points on this clone: A clone one base away is much larger, so this may be a read error. The chain uses TRBV27 and TRBJ2-7, with 9 bases identical to TRBD1. Losses at the gene ends were 3 bases for V and 5 bases for J; bases not matched to a gene: 2. Germline V gives CDR1 MNHEY, CDR2 SMNVEV (reference sequence). The length of the CDR3 is 13 residues. CDR3 nucleotide sequence: TGTGCCAGCAGTTTTACAGGGGGCGACGAGCAGTACTTC. Translation: CASSFTGGDEQYF.

This clone was seen only a few times. This chain joins TRBV15 and TRBJ2-7; D call uncertain. This CDR3 is 13 amino acids long. Trimming stripped 5 bases from V and 2 bases from J, with 10 bases between. Per germline, CDR1 LNHNV and CDR2 YYDKDF (reference sequence). CDR3 bases: TGTGCCACCAGCCGTTCAGGACCCTACGAGCAGTACTTC. Translated: CATSRSGPYEQYF.

The chain combines TRBV11-2 with TRBJ2-3, with no clear D. The CDR3 spans 15 residues. The germline gives CDR1 SGHAT, CDR2 FQNNGV. V lost 0 bases and J lost 1, with 8 bases in between. For the CDR3, the DNA is TGTGCCAGCAGCTTAGACCCCCGGGGCACAGATACGCAGTATTTT. As protein: CASSLDPRGTDTQYF.

The rearrangement links TRBV28 to TRBJ2-7, with no clear D. Germline V gives CDR1 MDHEN, CDR2 SYDVKM. CDR3 size: 13 residues. Trimming took 7 bases from V and 0 from J, leaving 10 bases between them. CDR3: CASIDGLSYEQYF. The CDR3 nucleotides read TGTGCCAGCATTGATGGTCTCTCCTACGAGCAGTACTTC.

This clone has ten or more counts. This sequence joins TRBV28 and TRBJ1-3; D remains ambiguous. Trimming took 2 bases from V and 4 from J, leaving 3 bases between them. CDR3 length equals 12 residues. The germline gives CDR1 MDHEN, CDR2 SYDVKM. CDR3 coding DNA: TGTGCCAGCAGTTTAGAAGGAAACACCATATATTTT. Its translation: CASSLEGNTIYF. Full variable domain (outside the CDR3, taken from reference TRBV28 and TRBJ1-3): DVKVTQSSRYLVKRTGEKVFLECVQDMDHENMFWYRQDPGLGLRLIYFSYDVKMKEKGDIPEGYSVSREKKERFSLILESASTNQTSMYLCASSLEGNTIYFGEGSWLTVV.

This clone was detected only once. The chain has TRBV19 and TRBJ2-7; D unresolved. Germline V lookup: CDR1 LNHDA, CDR2 SQIVND (reference sequence). Trimming took off 3 bases at V and 1 base at J, with 10 bases between the two ends. The CDR3 is made up of 14 amino acids. The CDR3 loop reads CASSIDPFSYEQYF. CDR3 nucleotide sequence: TGTGCCAGTAGTATCGACCCCTTTTCCTACGAGCAGTACTTC.